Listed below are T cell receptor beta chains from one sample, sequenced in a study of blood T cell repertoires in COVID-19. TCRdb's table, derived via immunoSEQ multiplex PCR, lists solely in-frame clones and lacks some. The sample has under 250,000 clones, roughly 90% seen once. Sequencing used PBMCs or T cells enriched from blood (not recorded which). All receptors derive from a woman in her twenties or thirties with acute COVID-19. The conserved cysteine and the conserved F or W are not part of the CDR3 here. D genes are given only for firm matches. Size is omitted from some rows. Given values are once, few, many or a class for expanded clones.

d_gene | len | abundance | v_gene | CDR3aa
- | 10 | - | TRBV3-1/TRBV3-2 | ASSQFRTEAF
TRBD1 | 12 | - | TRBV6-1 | ASSDQGASGEQY
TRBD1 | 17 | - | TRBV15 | ATSRDKLQDRGQRNTIY
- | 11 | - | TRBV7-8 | ASSLDRADGYT
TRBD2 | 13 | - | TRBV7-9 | ASSLGGTRSSEQF
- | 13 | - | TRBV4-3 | ASSQERGWDTEAF
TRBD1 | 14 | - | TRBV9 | ASSVAGGQGSYEQY
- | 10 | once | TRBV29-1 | SVEGRKTEAF
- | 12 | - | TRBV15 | ATSRGRAGTEAF
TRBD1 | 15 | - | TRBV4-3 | ASSQDYPGGPTGELF
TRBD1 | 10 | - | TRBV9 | ASSPGGGGYT
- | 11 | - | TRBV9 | ASSTDSGETQY
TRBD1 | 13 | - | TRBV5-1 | ASSFPSGTATGYT
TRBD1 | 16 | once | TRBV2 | ASSDSTGTAPKNTEAF
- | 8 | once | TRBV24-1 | ATSDFRAF
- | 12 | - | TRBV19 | ASSPQGSNQPQH
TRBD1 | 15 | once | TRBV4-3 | ASSQDLWTGLRYGYT
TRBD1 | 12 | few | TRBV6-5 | ASSLGQGGNTIY
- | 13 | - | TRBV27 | ASSPPPGSGGIQY
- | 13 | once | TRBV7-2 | ASSLARGAGTEAF
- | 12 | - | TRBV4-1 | ASSSGGAYNEQF
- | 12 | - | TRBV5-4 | ASSSSGIQETQY
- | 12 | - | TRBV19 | ASHGGVGDYGYT
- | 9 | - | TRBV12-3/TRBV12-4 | ASSLQDTQY
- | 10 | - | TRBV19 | ASRRQNSPLH
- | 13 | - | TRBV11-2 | ASSSPRGYTGELF
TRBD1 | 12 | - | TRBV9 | ASSARQGSTEAF
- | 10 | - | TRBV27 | ASSYGAGELF
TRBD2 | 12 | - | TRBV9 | ASSPSGTRNEQF
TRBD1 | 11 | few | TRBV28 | ASRTTGVETQY
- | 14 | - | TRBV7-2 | ASSLYRQANTGELF
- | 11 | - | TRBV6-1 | ASSDTRDTEAF
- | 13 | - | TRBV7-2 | ASSFQGLGANVLT
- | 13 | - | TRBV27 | ASSSERSRSYEQY
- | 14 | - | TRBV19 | ASRVRGADSGEKLF
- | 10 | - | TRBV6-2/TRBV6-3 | ASSAVDSPLH
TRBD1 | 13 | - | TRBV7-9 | ASSLAYRGSYGYT
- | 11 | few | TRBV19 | ATYNGRGAPLH
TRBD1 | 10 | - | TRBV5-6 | ASYLQGHEQY
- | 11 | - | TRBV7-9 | ASNPRVGETQY